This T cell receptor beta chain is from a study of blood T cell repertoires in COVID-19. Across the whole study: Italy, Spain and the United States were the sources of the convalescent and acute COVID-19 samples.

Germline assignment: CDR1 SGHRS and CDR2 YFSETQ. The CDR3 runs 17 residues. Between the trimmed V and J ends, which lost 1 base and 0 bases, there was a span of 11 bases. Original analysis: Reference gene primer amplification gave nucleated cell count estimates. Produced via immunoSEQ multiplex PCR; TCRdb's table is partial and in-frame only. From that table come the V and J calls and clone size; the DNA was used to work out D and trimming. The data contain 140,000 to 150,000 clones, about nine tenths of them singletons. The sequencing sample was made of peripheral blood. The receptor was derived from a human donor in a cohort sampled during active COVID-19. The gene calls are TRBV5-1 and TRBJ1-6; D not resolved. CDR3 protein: CASSLTPQSSYNSPLHF. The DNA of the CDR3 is TGCGCCAGCAGCTTGACTCCACAGAGCTCCTATAATTCACCCCTCCACTTT.